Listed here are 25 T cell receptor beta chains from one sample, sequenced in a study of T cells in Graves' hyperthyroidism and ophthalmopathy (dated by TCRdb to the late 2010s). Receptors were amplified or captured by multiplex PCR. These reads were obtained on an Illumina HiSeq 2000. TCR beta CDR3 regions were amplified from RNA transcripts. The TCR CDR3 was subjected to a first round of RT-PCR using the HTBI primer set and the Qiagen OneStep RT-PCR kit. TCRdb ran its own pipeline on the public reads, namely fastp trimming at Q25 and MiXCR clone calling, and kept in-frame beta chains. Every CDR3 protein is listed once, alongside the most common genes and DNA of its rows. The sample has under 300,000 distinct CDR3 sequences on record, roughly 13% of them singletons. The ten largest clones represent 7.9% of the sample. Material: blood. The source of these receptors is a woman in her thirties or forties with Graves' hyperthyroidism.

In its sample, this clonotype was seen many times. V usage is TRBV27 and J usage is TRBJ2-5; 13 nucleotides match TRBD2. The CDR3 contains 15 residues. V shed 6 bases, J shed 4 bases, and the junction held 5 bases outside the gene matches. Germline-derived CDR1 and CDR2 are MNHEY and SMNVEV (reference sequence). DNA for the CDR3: TGTGCCAGCAGGGAACTAGCGGGAGGGCCAGAGACCCAGTACTTC. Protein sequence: CASRELAGGPETQYF.

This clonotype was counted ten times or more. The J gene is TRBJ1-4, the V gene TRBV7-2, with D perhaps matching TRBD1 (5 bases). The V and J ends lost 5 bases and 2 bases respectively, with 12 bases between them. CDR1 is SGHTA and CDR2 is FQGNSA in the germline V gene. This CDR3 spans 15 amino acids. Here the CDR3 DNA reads TGTGCCAGCAGCCGACGGCGGGGGACTAATGAAAAACTGTTTTTT. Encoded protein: CASSRRRGTNEKLFF.

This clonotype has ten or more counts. The CDR3 DNA reads as TGTGCCAGCAGTTTTGGTAGGACTGAAGCTTTCTTT. Translation gives CASSFGRTEAFF. This rearrangement joins TRBV12-3 or TRBV12-4 to TRBJ1-1; D is unresolved. CDR3 length: 12 amino acids. V lost 3 bases, J lost 5 bases, and 7 bases lay in between.

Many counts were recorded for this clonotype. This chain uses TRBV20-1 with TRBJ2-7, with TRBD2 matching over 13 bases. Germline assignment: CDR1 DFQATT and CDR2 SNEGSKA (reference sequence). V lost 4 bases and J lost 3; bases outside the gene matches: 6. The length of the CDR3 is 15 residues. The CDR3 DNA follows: TGCAGTGCTATTACCGGGACTAGCGGGAACTACGAGCAGTACTTC. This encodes CSAITGTSGNYEQYF.

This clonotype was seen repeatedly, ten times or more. CDR3 in amino acids: CASIDLQQQETQYF. The CDR3 coding sequence is TGTGCCAGCATCGACCTACAGCAACAAGAGACCCAGTACTTC. The V and J genes are TRBV6-1 and TRBJ2-5; D unclear. The CDR3 extends over 14 amino acids. Per the germline V gene, CDR1 is MNHNS and CDR2 is SASEGT. Between the trimmed V and J ends, which lost 7 bases and 2 bases, there was a span of 14 bases.

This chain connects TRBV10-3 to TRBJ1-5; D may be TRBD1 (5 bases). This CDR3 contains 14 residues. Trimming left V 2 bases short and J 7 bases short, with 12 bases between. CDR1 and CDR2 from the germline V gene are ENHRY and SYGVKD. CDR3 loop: CAISERGVGQPQHF. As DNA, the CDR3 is TGTGCCATCAGTGAGCGGGGGGTGGGCCAGCCCCAGCATTTT.

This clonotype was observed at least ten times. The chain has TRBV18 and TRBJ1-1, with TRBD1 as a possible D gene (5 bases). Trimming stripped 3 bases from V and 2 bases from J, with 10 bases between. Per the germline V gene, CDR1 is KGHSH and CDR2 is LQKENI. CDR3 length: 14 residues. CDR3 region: CASSPTGTNTEAFF. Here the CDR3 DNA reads TGTGCCAGCTCACCGACCGGGACTAACACTGAAGCTTTCTTT.

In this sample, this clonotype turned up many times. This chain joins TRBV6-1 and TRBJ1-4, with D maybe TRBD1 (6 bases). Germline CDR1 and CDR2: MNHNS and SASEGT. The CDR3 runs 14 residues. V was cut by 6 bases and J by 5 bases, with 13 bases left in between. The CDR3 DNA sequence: TGTGCCAGCAGCCCCCCAGGGGCCAATGAAAAACTGTTTTTT. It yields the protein CASSPPGANEKLFF.

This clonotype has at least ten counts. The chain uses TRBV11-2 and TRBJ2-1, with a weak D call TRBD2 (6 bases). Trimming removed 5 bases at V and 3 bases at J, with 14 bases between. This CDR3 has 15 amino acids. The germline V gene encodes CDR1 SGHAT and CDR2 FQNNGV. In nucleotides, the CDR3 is TGTGCCAGCAGCGTGACCGTGGGGGGCTACAATGAGCAGTTCTTC. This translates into CASSVTVGGYNEQFF.

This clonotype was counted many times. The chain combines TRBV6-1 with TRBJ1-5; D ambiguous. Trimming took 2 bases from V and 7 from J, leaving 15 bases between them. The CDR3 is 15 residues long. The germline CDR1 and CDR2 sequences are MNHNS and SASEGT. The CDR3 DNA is TGTGCCAGCAGTGAAAAATTCGTGGGCAGCCAGCCCCAGCATTTT. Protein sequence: CASSEKFVGSQPQHF.

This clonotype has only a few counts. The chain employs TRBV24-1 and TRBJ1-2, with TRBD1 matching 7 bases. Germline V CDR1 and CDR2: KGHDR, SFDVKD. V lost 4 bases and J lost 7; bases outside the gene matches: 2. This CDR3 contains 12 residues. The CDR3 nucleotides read TGTGCCACCAGTGACCGACAGGGTGGCTACACCTTC. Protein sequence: CATSDRQGGYTF.

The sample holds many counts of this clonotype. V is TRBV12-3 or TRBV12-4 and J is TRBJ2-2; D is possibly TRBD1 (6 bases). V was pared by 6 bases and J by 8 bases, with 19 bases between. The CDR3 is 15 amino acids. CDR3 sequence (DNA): TGTGCCAGCAGACGGAACAGGGCCAGTGGGGGGGAGCTGTTTTTT. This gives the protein CASRRNRASGGELFF.

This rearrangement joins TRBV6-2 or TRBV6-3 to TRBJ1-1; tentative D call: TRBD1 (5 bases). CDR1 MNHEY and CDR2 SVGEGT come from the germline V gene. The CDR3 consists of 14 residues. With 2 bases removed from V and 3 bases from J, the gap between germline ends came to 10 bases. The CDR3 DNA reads TGTGCCAGCAGTTACCTAGGGGAGGACACTGAAGCTTTCTTT. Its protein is CASSYLGEDTEAFF.

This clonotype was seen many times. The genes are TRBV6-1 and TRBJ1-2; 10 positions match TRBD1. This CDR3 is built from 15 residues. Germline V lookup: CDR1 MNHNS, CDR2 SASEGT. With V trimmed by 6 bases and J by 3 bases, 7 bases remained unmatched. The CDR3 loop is CASRHPGQGHYGYTF. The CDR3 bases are TGTGCCAGCAGGCATCCGGGACAGGGGCACTATGGCTACACCTTC.

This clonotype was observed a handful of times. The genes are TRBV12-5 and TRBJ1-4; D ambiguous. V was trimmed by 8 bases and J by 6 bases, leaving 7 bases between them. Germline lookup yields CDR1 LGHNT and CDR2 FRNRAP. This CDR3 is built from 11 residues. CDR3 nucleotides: TGTGCTAGTCGGAGCTATGAAAAACTGTTTTTT. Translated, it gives CASRSYEKLFF.

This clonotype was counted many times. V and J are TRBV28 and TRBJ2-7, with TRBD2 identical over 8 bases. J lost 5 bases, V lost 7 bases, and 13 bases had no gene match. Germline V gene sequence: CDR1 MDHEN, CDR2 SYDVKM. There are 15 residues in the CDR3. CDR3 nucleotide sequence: TGTGCCAGCATCTCTATCGGGAGGGCCGGGAACGAGCAGTACTTC. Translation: CASISIGRAGNEQYF.

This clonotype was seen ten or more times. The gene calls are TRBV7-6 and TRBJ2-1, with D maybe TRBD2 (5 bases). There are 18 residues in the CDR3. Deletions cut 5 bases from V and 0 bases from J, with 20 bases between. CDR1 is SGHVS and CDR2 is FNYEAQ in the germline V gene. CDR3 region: CASSPSGGATSSYNEQFF. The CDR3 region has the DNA TGTGCCAGCAGCCCGAGTGGAGGAGCAACTAGCTCCTACAATGAGCAGTTCTTC.

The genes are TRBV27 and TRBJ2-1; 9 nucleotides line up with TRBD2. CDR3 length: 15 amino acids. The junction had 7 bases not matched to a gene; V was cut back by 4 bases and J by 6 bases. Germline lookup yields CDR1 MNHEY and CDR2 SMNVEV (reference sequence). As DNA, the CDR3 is TGTGCCAGCAGTTGGGGGCTAGCGGGAAGCAATGAGCAGTTCTTC. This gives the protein CASSWGLAGSNEQFF.

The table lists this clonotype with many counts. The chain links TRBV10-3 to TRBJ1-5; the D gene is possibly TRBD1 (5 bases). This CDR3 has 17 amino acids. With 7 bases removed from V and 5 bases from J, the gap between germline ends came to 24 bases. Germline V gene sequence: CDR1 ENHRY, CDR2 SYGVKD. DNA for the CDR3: TGTGCCATCATCGAATTGGCCCCGGGACCCTGGGATCAGCCCCAGCATTTT. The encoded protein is CAIIELAPGPWDQPQHF.

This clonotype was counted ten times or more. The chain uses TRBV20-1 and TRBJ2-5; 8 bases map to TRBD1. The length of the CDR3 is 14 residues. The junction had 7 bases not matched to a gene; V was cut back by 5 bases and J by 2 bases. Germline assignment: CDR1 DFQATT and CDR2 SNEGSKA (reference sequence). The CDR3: CSASGTGPQETQYF. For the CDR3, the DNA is TGCAGTGCTTCCGGGACAGGCCCACAAGAGACCCAGTACTTC.

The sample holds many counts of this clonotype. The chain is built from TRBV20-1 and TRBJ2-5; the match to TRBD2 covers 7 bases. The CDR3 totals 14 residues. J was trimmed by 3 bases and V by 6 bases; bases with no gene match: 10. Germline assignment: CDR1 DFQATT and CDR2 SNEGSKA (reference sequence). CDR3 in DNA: TGCAGTGCAGCACTAGCGCGGACGGAAGAGACCCAGTACTTC. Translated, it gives CSAALARTEETQYF.

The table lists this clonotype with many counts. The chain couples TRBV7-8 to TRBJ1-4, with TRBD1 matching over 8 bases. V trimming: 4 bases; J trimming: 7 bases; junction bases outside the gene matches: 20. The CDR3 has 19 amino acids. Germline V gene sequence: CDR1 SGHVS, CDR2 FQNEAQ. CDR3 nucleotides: TGTGCCAGCAGCTCGGGAAGGACAGGGAGATCTCAGACCTCTGAAAAACTGTTTTTT. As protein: CASSSGRTGRSQTSEKLFF.

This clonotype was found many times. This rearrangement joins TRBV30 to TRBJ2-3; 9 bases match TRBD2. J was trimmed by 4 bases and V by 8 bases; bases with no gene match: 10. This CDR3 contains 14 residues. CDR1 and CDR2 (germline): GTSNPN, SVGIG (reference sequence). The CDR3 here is CAITPAGGADTQYF. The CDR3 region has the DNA TGTGCCATCACTCCAGCGGGAGGAGCAGATACGCAGTATTTT.

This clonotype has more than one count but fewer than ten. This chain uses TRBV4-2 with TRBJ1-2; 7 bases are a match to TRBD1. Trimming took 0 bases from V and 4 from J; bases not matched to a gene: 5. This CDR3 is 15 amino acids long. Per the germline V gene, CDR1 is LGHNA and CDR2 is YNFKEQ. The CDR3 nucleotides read TGTGCCAGCAGCCAAGAGGGACAGCCGGGCTATGGCTACACCTTC. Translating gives CASSQEGQPGYGYTF.

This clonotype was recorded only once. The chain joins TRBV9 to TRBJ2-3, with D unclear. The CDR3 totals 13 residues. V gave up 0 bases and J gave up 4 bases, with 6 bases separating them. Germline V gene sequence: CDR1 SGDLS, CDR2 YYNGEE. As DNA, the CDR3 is TGTGCCAGCAGCGTAGCTGCGTCAGATACGCAGTATTTT. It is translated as CASSVAASDTQYF.